The rows below give T cell receptor beta chains drawn from one sample of a study of cytomegalovirus exposure and HLA in healthy donors. Profiling relied on immunoSEQ multiplex PCR, and the TCRdb table lists in-frame clones only, not all of them. The sample lists approximately 100,000 clones, about 70% occurring once. Sequencing was performed on PBMCs. The receptors shown here come from a man aged 50 or older in good health and CMV-seropositive. Each CDR3 is given with its conserved first and last residue. Each record gives: J gene, clone size, D gene, V gene, CDR3 DNA, CDR3 protein. D genes are given only for firm matches. Clone size is shown for a subset of rows, as once, few, many or a class of expanded clone.

>TRBJ2-5|-|-|TRBV5-1
TGCGCCAGCAGCTTCCAGGACAGCCAGTACTTC
CASSFQDSQYF
>TRBJ2-1|-|TRBD2|TRBV12-5
TGTGCTAGTGGTTTCCCGAGCGGGGGGGCTTTCTTC
CASGFPSGGAFF
>TRBJ1-1|once|-|TRBV19
TGTGCCACCCAACAAAACACTGAAGCTTTCTTT
CATQQNTEAFF
>TRBJ2-1|-|-|TRBV5-1
TGCGCCAGCAAGGGAGGCCGATACAATGAGCAGTTCTTC
CASKGGRYNEQFF
>TRBJ1-1|-|-|TRBV14
TGTGCCAGCAGCCAGGTCGGACACGCGAACACTGAAGCTTTCTTT
CASSQVGHANTEAFF
>TRBJ2-5|-|TRBD2|TRBV6-1
TGTGCCAGCGAGAGGCCTAGCGGGGAAGAGACCCAGTACTTC
CASERPSGEETQYF
>TRBJ1-1|-|TRBD1|TRBV5-1
TGCGCCAGCAGCTCCAGGGGGCCGGGGACTGAAGCTTTCTTT
CASSSRGPGTEAFF
>TRBJ1-2|-|-|TRBV2
TGTGCCAGCAGTCCCCCGTGGACAAGGTCATACGATCTCCATGGCTACACCTTC
CASSPPWTRSYDLHGYTF
>TRBJ1-1|-|TRBD1|TRBV6-1
TGTGCCAGCAGAAACAGGGGGCGGGACACTGAAGCTTTCTTT
CASRNRGRDTEAFF
>TRBJ2-7|-|-|TRBV19
TGTGCCAGTAGCCTAGCACAGGGCTCATACGAGCAGTACTTC
CASSLAQGSYEQYF
>TRBJ2-1|-|-|TRBV5-4
TGTGCCAGCAGCTTGCAGGGGTTACCCTACAATGAGCAGTTCTTC
CASSLQGLPYNEQFF